The T cell receptor beta chain under discussion was sequenced for a study of blood T cell repertoires in COVID-19 (dated by TCRdb to 2019 to 2021). A note on the overall study: The collaborator samples originated in the United States, Italy and Spain and spanned the acute and convalescent phases of COVID-19. The prospective study material was composed of cDNA or gDNA derived from T cells, B-cell-depleted T cells, or PBMCs. Deeply sampled blood TCRbeta repertoires from subjects exposed to, actively infected with, or recovered from COVID-19 were included in the dataset. The repertoires were made available in a free public database intended to serve as a resource for research on the immune response to SARS-CoV-2. Samples came from the ongoing ImmuneRACE study (first 160 participants) plus 1,254 subjects from 6 global collaborators. The sample metadata nearly always contained a de-identified subject ID, COVID-19 status, age in years and sex. HLA class I and class II types, where available, came from metadata supplied by the sample provider rather than from assay-based typing. Overall study outcomes, separate from this receptor: Clinical and demographic metadata were provided uncurated, with the amount varying by source and participant.

Notes on this clone: It lacks a known antigen. No much larger clone is present one base from it, and per-base qualities are unavailable.

In the prospective study, participants were roughly 18 to 100 years old, resided in under 30 geographic areas of the United States, and were enrolled through a virtual design. To assign participants to cohorts, the prospective study relied on clinical history that participants themselves reported in a screening survey and a study questionnaire. For ImmuneRACE Cohort 3, a participant was defined as recovered based on two consecutive negative NP/OP PCR tests, clearance by a healthcare professional, or resolution of symptoms. Each participant in the prospective study had whole blood, serum and a nasopharyngeal or oropharyngeal swab collected by mobile phlebotomists. Participants in the prospective study had the option to provide additional blood draws and questionnaires over an approximately 2-month period. Prospective study blood samples were shipped either frozen or at room temperature before DNA extraction.

TCRbeta CDR3 regions were amplified from genomic DNA by means of the immunoSEQ Assay, a bias-controlled multiplex PCR. As for how the authors treated the data: The number of nucleated cells in each sample was estimated by amplification of reference gene primers within the assay. To quantify the absolute abundance of each unique TCRbeta CDR3 rearrangement, sequence reads were collapsed and filtered. For each sample, productive Simpson clonality was calculated as the square root of Simpson's diversity index across productive rearrangements. TCRdb's version of the immuneACCESS table is confined to in-frame rearrangements and falls short of the full clone set. An unresolved V gene accounts for under half of the shortfall where checked; the remainder is of unknown origin. The D gene and trimming were derived from the DNA, and the V and J assignments and clone size from that table. In all, the sample holds around 310,000 clones, and roughly 86% of those were seen once. The ten biggest clones cover about a tenth of the sample.

The CDR3 runs 16 amino acids, cysteine and phenylalanine included. Solely the CDR3 DNA is kept, with 48 bases framed from the first base. As encoded in the germline V gene (reference sequence), CDR1 is LNHDA while CDR2 is SQIVND. Relative to germline, V is missing 5 bases and J is missing 0 bases, with 6 bases of the junction outside any gene match. This receptor chain uses TRBV19 and TRBJ2-4; TRBD1 aligns with 8 central bases. This clonotype originated in a woman in her 30s who had recovered from COVID-19. Material: PBMCs or T cells enriched from blood (not recorded which). The DNA sequence reads TGTGCCAGTAGTGTTCGACAGGGGTTAGCCAAAAACATTCAGTACTTC. It encodes CASSVRQGLAKNIQYF.